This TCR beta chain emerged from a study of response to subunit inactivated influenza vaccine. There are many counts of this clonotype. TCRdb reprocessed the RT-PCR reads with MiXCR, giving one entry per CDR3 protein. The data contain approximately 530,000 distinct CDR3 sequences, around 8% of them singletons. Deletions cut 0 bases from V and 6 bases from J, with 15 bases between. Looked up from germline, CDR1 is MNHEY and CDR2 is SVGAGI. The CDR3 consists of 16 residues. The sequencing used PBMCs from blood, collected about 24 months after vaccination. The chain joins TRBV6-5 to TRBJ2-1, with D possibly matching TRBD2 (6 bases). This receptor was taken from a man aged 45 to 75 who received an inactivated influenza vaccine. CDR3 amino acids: CASSYSPGGQLNEQFF. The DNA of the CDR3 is TGTGCCAGCAGTTACTCCCCCGGGGGTCAACTCAATGAGCAGTTCTTC.